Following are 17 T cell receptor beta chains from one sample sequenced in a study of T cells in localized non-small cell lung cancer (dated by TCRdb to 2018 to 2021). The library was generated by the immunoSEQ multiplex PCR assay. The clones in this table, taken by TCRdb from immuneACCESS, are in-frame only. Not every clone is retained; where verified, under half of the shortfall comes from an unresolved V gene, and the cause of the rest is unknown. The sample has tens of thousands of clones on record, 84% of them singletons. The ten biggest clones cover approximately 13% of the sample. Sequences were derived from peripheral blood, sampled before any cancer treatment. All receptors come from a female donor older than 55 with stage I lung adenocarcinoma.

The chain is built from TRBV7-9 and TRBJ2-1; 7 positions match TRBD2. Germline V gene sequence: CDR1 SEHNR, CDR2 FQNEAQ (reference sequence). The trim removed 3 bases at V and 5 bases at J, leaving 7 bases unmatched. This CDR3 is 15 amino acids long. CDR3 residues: CASSLRGLSNNEQFF. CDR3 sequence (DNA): TGTGCCAGCAGCTTGCGGGGACTATCAAACAATGAGCAGTTCTTC.

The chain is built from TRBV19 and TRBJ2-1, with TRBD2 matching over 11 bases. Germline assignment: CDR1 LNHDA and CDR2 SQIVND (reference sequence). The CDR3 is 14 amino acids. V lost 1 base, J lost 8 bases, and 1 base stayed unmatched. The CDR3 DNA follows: TGTGCCAGTAGTATAGGTAGCGGGGGGGATGAGCAGTTCTTC. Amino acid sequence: CASSIGSGGDEQFF.

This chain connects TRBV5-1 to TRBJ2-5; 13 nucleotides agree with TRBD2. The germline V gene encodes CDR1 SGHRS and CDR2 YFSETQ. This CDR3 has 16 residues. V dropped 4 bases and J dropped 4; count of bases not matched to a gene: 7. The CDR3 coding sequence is TGCGCCAGCAGCCCCTTACTAGCGGGAGGGCCAGAGACCCAGTACTTC. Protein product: CASSPLLAGGPETQYF.

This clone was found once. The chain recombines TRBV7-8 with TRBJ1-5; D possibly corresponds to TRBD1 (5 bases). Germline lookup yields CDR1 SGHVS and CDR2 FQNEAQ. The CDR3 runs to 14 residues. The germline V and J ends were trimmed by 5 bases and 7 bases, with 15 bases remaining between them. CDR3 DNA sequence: TGTGCCAGCAGCCCCTCCGGGGCTCAACAGCCCCAGCATTTT. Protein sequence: CASSPSGAQQPQHF.

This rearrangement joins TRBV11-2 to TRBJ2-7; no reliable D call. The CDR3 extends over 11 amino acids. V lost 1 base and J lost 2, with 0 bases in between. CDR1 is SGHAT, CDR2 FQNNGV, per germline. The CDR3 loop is CASSLAYEQYF. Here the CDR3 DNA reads TGTGCCAGCAGCTTAGCCTACGAGCAGTACTTC. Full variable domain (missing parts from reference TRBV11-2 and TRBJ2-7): EAGVAQSPRYKIIEKRQSVAFWCNPISGHATLYWYQQILGQGPKLLIQFQNNGVVDDSQLPKDRFSAERLKGVDSTLKIQPAKLEDSAVYLCASSLAYEQYFGPGTRLTVT.

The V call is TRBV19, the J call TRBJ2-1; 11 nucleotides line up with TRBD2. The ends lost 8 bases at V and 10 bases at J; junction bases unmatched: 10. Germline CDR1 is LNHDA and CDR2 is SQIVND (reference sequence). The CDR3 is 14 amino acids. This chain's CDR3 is CASHSGGVIREQFF. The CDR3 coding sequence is TGTGCCAGTCATAGCGGGGGGGTAATTAGAGAGCAGTTCTTC.

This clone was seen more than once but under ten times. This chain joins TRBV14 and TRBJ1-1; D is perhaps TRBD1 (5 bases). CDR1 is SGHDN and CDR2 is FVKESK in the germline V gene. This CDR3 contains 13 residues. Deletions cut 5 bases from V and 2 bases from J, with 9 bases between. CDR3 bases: TGTGCCAGCAGCTCCCGGGACAACACTGAAGCTTTCTTT. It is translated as CASSSRDNTEAFF.

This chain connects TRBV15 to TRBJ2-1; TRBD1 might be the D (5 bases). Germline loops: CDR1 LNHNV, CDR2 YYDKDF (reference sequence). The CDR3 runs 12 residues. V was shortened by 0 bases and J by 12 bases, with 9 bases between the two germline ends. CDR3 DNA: TGTGCCACCAGCAGAGAAAAGGGGTGGCAGTTCTTC. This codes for CATSREKGWQFF.

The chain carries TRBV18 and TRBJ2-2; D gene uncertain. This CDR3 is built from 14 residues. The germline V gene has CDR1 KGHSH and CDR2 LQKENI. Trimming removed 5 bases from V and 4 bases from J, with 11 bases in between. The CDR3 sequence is CASSVLAITGELFF. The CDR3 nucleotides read TGTGCCAGCTCAGTTCTTGCGATCACCGGGGAGCTGTTTTTT.

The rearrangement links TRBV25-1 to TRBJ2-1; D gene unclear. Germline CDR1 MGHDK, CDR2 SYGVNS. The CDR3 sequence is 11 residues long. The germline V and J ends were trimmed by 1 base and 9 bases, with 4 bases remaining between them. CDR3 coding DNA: TGTGCCAGCAGTGAATTGGGTGAGCAGTTCTTC. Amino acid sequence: CASSELGEQFF.

DNA of the CDR3: TGCGCCAGCAGCCCCTTTGGGACCCACAATGAGCAGTTCTTC. This translates into CASSPFGTHNEQFF. The rearrangement joins TRBV5-1 to TRBJ2-1; either TRBD1 or TRBD2 may fit D (5 bases each). Germline V gives CDR1 SGHRS, CDR2 YFSETQ. Trimming took 4 bases from V and 5 from J, leaving 13 bases between them. The CDR3 is 14 amino acids.

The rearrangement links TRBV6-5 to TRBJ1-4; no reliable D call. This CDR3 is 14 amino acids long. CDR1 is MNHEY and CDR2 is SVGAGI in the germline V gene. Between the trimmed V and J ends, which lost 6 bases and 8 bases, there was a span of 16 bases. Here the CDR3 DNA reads TGTGCCAGCAGGGGAGACATGTCAAGCGAAAAACTGTTTTTT. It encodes CASRGDMSSEKLFF.

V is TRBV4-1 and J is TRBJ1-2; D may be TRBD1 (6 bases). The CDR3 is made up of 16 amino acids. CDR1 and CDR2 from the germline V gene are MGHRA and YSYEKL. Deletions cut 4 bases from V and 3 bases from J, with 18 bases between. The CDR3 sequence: CASSLQGPPRDYGYTF. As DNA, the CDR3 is TGCGCCAGCAGCCTCCAGGGGCCCCCGCGGGACTATGGCTACACCTTC.

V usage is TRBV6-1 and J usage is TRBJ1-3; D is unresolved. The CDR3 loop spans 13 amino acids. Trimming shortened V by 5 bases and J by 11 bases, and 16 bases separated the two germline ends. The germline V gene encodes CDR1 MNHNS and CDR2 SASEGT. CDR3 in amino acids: CASSLARDSAIYF. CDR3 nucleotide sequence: TGTGCCAGCAGTTTAGCGAGAGATAGTGCCATATATTTT.

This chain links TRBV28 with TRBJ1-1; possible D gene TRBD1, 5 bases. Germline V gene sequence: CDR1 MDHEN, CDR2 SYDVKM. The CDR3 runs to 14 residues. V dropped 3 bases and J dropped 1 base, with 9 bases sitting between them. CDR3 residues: CASSLGRPNTEAFF. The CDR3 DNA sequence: TGTGCCAGCAGTTTGGGGCGGCCGAACACTGAAGCTTTCTTT.

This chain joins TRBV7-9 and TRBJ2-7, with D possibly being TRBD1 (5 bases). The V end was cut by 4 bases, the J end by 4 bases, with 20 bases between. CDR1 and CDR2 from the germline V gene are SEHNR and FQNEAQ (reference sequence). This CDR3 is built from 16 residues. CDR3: CASSSIPGRGTYEQYF. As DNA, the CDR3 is TGTGCCAGCAGCTCGATCCCGGGTAGGGGTACTTACGAGCAGTACTTC.

CDR3 in amino acids: CASSSRGAGYRDEQYF. The DNA for the CDR3 is TGTGCCAGCAGTTCCAGGGGGGCAGGGTACCGGGACGAGCAGTACTTC. This rearrangement joins TRBV28 to TRBJ2-7, with D perhaps matching TRBD1 (7 bases). V shed 4 bases and J shed 5 bases, with 21 bases lying between them. Germline lookup yields CDR1 MDHEN and CDR2 SYDVKM. This CDR3 region has 16 residues.